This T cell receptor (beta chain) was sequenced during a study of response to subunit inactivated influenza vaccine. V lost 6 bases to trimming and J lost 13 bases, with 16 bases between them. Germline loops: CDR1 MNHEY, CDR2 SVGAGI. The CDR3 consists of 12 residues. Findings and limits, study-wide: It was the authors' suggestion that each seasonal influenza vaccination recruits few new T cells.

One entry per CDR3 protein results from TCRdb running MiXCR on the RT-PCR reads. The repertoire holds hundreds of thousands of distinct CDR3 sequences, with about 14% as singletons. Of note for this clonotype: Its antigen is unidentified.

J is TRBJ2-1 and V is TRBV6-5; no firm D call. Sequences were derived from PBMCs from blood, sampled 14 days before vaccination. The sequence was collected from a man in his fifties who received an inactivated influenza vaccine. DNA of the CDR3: TGTGCCAGCAGCCGGACGCCTACCCCCCAGTTCTTC. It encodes CASSRTPTPQFF.